A single sample gave rise to the 32 T cell receptor beta chains below, sequenced in a study of spatial heterogeneity in lung cancer. Time point given: sample taken at primary tumor resection. No cell sorting; template was whole RNA from tumor, lung tissue or PBMC. MiXCR, run by TCRdb on the 5' RACE reads, gives a single entry per CDR3 protein. The table lists tens of thousands of distinct CDR3 sequences, under 5.5% of them singletons. The sequencing used PBMCs, collected at surgery. All receptors come from a male donor with early-stage non-small cell lung cancer.

This clonotype was detected ten times or more. The V gene is TRBV7-2, the J gene TRBJ1-6; D remains unclear. Trimming removed 2 bases from V and 7 bases from J, with 6 bases in between. The CDR3 covers 13 residues. CDR1 and CDR2 (germline): SGHTA, FQGNSA. The CDR3 is CASSLSPNSPLHF. The DNA of the CDR3 is TGTGCCAGCAGCTTATCTCCGAATTCACCCCTCCACTTT.

This clonotype appeared many times. This CDR3 is CASSLGERPKLFF. The CDR3 coding sequence is TGTGCCAGCAGCTTAGGAGAGCGACCAAAACTGTTTTTT. V is TRBV7-9 and J is TRBJ1-4; no reliable D call. V was shortened by 1 base and J by 10 bases, with 10 bases between the two germline ends. CDR3 length: 13 residues. The germline CDR1 and CDR2 sequences are SEHNR and FQNEAQ (reference sequence). The full variable domain, with the rest looked up from reference TRBV7-9 and TRBJ1-4, is DTGVSQNPRHKITKRGQNVTFRCDPISEHNRLYWYRQTLGQGPEFLTYFQNEAQLEKSRLLSDRFSAERPKGSFSTLEIQRTEQGDSAMYLCASSLGERPKLFFGSGTQLSVL.

The chain has TRBV20-1 and TRBJ2-5; weak D call: TRBD2 (5 bases). CDR1 is DFQATT, CDR2 SNEGSKA, per germline (reference sequence). This CDR3 has 12 residues. CDR3 nucleotide sequence: TGCATCCCGGGGAAATACGGAGAGACCCAGTACTTC. Translated, it gives CIPGKYGETQYF.

This clonotype occurred a few times. Since a much larger clone is just one base distant, this may be a read error. CDR3 coding DNA: TGTGCCAGCAGTCCGACAAGGCTAGCGGCATTCTCCTACGAGCTGTACTTC. It yields the protein CASSPTRLAAFSYELYF. The V and J genes are TRBV27 and TRBJ2-7, with TRBD2 matching 7 bases. CDR3 size: 17 residues. Germline lookup yields CDR1 MNHEY and CDR2 SMNVEV (reference sequence).

This clonotype has at least ten counts. The chain uses TRBV3-1 and TRBJ2-1, with D unclear. CDR3 length: 16 residues. Germline V gene sequence: CDR1 LGHDT, CDR2 YNNKEL (reference sequence). V was shortened by 1 base and J by 1 base, with 11 bases between the two germline ends. The CDR3 is CASSQGGARSYNEQFF. DNA of the CDR3: TGTGCCAGCAGCCAAGGAGGAGCTAGGTCCTACAATGAGCAGTTCTTC.

The table lists this clonotype with many counts. This chain links TRBV29-1 with TRBJ1-3, with D uncertain. Germline CDR1 SQVTM, CDR2 ANQGSEA. Trimming pared 6 bases from V and 8 bases from J, leaving 14 bases between. The CDR3 extends over 12 amino acids. The CDR3 protein is CSVGRPGDTIYF. Here the CDR3 DNA reads TGCAGCGTCGGACGGCCCGGAGACACCATATATTTT.

This clonotype has only a few counts. This chain uses TRBV27 with TRBJ2-1, with 8 bases identical to TRBD2. Germline assignment: CDR1 MNHEY and CDR2 SMNVEV (reference sequence). The CDR3 runs to 15 residues. The V and J ends lost 2 bases and 4 bases, in that order; junction bases with no gene match: 4. The CDR3, as DNA: TGTGCCAGCAGTTTAACCGGGACTAGTTACAATGAGCAGTTCTTC. Translation gives CASSLTGTSYNEQFF.

This clonotype was seen repeatedly, ten times or more. This chain links TRBV3-1 with TRBJ1-6; 7 bases line up with TRBD1. The V gene end was trimmed by 0 bases and the J gene end by 4 bases; junction bases not matched to a gene: 15. The CDR3 loop spans 20 amino acids. CDR1 and CDR2 (germline): LGHDT, YNNKEL (reference sequence). Here the CDR3 DNA reads TGTGCCAGCAGCCAAGATCGGGCGAATTGGGACAGTGCATATAATTCACCCCTCCACTTT. Translating it yields CASSQDRANWDSAYNSPLHF. Full variable domain (outside the CDR3, taken from reference TRBV3-1 and TRBJ1-6): DTAVSQTPKYLVTQMGNDKSIKCEQNLGHDTMYWYKQDSKKFLKIMFSYNNKELIINETVPNRFSPKSPDKAHLNLHINSLELGDSAVYFCASSQDRANWDSAYNSPLHFGNGTRLTVT.

This clonotype has at least ten counts. This rearrangement joins TRBV7-9 to TRBJ2-1; 7 bases align to TRBD2. Trimming removed 4 bases from V and 6 bases from J; junction bases left unmatched: 9. CDR1 and CDR2 (germline): SEHNR, FQNEAQ (reference sequence). The CDR3 sequence is 15 residues long. CDR3 sequence: CASSSIPIAGNEQFF. The CDR3 DNA reads as TGTGCCAGCAGCTCTATCCCCATAGCGGGCAATGAGCAGTTCTTC.

This clonotype was seen repeatedly, ten times or more. This chain links TRBV7-9 with TRBJ2-1; 7 nucleotides align to TRBD2. The CDR3 spans 17 residues. V dropped 5 bases and J dropped 0; count of bases not matched to a gene: 10. Germline assignment: CDR1 SEHNR and CDR2 FQNEAQ (reference sequence). The CDR3 is CASSLLLAESSYNEQFF. For the CDR3, the DNA is TGTGCCAGCAGCCTTCTCCTAGCGGAAAGCTCCTACAATGAGCAGTTCTTC.

This clonotype was picked up many times. V usage is TRBV6-5 and J usage is TRBJ1-5; D gene uncertain. The germline CDR1 and CDR2 sequences are MNHEY and SVGAGI. Trimming stripped 4 bases from V and 11 bases from J, with 21 bases between. The CDR3 loop spans 15 amino acids. The CDR3 nucleotides are TGTGCCAGCAGTTTGACCCCATGGAGTGTCAGGACCCAGCATTTT. Protein: CASSLTPWSVRTQHF.

There are many counts of this clonotype. This CDR3 is CASSTSGRASTGELFF. The CDR3 bases are TGTGCCAGCAGCACGAGCGGGAGGGCCAGCACCGGGGAGCTGTTTTTT. This chain joins TRBV9 and TRBJ2-2; TRBD2 matches at 10 bases. Germline-derived CDR1 and CDR2 are SGDLS and YYNGEE. This CDR3 is built from 16 residues. Trimming removed 4 bases from V and 4 bases from J; junction bases left unmatched: 7.

This clonotype was recorded many times. The V call is TRBV4-1, the J call TRBJ2-1; the D gene could be TRBD1 or TRBD2 (6 bases each). The CDR3 has 20 amino acids. V shed 2 bases and J shed 2 bases, with 25 bases lying between them. Germline CDR1 is MGHRA and CDR2 is YSYEKL. CDR3 nucleotide sequence: TGCGCCAGCAGCCAATTTCTCAGGGGAGGAAGCCTCTCTCCCTACAATGAGCAGTTCTTC. It specifies CASSQFLRGGSLSPYNEQFF.

This clonotype was observed at least ten times. The rearrangement uses TRBV12-3 or TRBV12-4 and TRBJ1-6; 9 nucleotides match TRBD1. J gave up 8 bases and V 5 bases, and 4 bases lay outside the gene matches. CDR3 length: 14 residues. The chain's CDR3 is CASSPRQGDSPLHF. Written as DNA, the CDR3 is TGTGCCAGCAGTCCGCGACAGGGGGATTCACCCCTCCACTTT.

This clonotype was observed many times. The chain joins TRBV5-1 to TRBJ1-4, with D unresolved. The CDR3 length is 14 residues. Per the germline V gene, CDR1 is SGHRS and CDR2 is YFSETQ. The V and J ends lost 0 bases and 8 bases respectively, with 11 bases between them. The CDR3 coding sequence is TGCGCCAGCAGCTTGGGGGGTTTGGAAGAAAAACTGTTTTTT. This codes for CASSLGGLEEKLFF.

This clonotype was detected ten times or more. The chain joins TRBV12-3 or TRBV12-4 to TRBJ2-2, with D possibly being TRBD1 or TRBD2 (6 bases each). V was clipped by 6 bases and J by 4 bases, with 18 bases between them. This CDR3 is 16 amino acids long. CDR3 sequence reads: CASRDGGGASTGELFF. For the CDR3, the DNA is TGTGCCAGCAGAGACGGAGGGGGAGCGAGCACCGGGGAGCTGTTTTTT.

At least ten counts were recorded for this clonotype. The chain carries TRBV28 and TRBJ2-1, with 8 bases identical to TRBD2. This CDR3 has 16 amino acids. Trimming removed 5 bases from V and 3 bases from J; junction bases left unmatched: 9. The germline gives CDR1 MDHEN, CDR2 SYDVKM. The CDR3 bases are TGTGCCAGCAGTCTCCTACTAGCGGCCTTCTACAATGAGCAGTTCTTC. This gives the protein CASSLLLAAFYNEQFF.

This clonotype came up many times. V and J are TRBV19 and TRBJ2-5, with TRBD1 matching 10 bases. The trim removed 6 bases at V and 4 bases at J, leaving 5 bases unmatched. The CDR3 runs 14 residues. Germline V gives CDR1 LNHDA, CDR2 SQIVND (reference sequence). The DNA for the CDR3 is TGTGCCAGTAGCCCTGGGGACAGGGGAGAGACCCAGTACTTC. This gives the protein CASSPGDRGETQYF.

This clonotype was recorded only once. This chain links TRBV2 with TRBJ2-4; either TRBD1 or TRBD2 may fit D (5 bases each). V lost 1 base, J lost 0 bases, and 10 bases lay in between. This CDR3 contains 16 residues. Germline assignment: CDR1 SNHLY and CDR2 FYNNEI. The DNA for the CDR3 is TGTGCCAGCAGTGAAGATCGGGGCCTAGCCAAAAACATTCAGTACTTC. Translating gives CASSEDRGLAKNIQYF.

The sample holds many counts of this clonotype. The chain is built from TRBV3-1 and TRBJ2-3, with TRBD2 matching 9 bases. The CDR3 extends over 15 amino acids. The V gene's germline CDR1 is LGHDT and CDR2 YNNKEL (reference sequence). The V segment lost 5 bases and the J segment 6 bases; nucleotides outside the gene matches: 9. CDR3: CASSGLAGGQDTQYF. CDR3 nucleotides: TGTGCCAGCAGCGGTCTGGCGGGGGGGCAGGATACGCAGTATTTT.

Worth noting for this clonotype: This clone may be a read error of a much larger clone one base away. This chain connects TRBV12-3 or TRBV12-4 to TRBJ1-1; no clear D. The CDR3 contains 14 residues. Trimming removed 4 bases at V and 1 base at J, with 10 bases between. The CDR3 DNA is TGTGCCAGCAGTTCCAGAGAGTGGAACACTGAAGCTTTCTTT. This gives the protein CASSSREWNTEAFF.

Comments on this clonotype: A much larger clone is a single base away; this may be a read error. The V and J genes are TRBV6-1 and TRBJ2-1; D gene uncertain. The CDR3 length is 13 residues. Germline V CDR1 and CDR2: MNHNS, SASEGT. The CDR3 loop is CDSTSNSYNEQFF. The CDR3 DNA reads as TGTGACAGCACCTCTAACTCCTACAATGAGCAGTTCTTC.

This clonotype was detected a few times. This sequence joins TRBV5-1 and TRBJ2-3; 14 nucleotides line up with TRBD2. Germline V gene data show CDR1 as SGHRS and CDR2 as YFSETQ. V shed 4 bases, J shed 5 bases, and the junction held 9 bases outside the gene matches. This CDR3 is 17 amino acids long. CDR3 DNA sequence: TGCGCCAGCAGCAGGGGACTAGCGGGAGAAGGGATAGATACGCAGTATTTT. Translated, it gives CASSRGLAGEGIDTQYF.

The chain uses TRBV28 and TRBJ1-4; D not certain. Germline CDR1 and CDR2: MDHEN and SYDVKM. Trimming shortened V by 7 bases and J by 12 bases, and 12 bases separated the two germline ends. The CDR3 contains 11 residues. The CDR3 nucleotides read TGTGCCAGCACCTCGTGGGGAGAACTGTTTTTT. Translating it yields CASTSWGELFF.

This clonotype has at least ten counts. This sequence joins TRBV5-1 and TRBJ2-1; tentatively, D is TRBD2 (5 bases). Germline V CDR1 and CDR2: SGHRS, YFSETQ. The CDR3 contains 14 residues. The V end lost 1 base, the J end lost 8 bases, and 13 bases lay between the germline ends. The CDR3 bases are TGCGCCAGCAGCTTGACGGGATCCTCCCATGAGCAGTTCTTC. Encoded protein: CASSLTGSSHEQFF.

This clonotype came up many times. The rearrangement uses TRBV20-1 and TRBJ2-1, with D maybe TRBD2 (6 bases). The V end lost 2 bases, the J end lost 4 bases, and 9 bases lay between the germline ends. The germline CDR1 and CDR2 sequences are DFQATT and SNEGSKA (reference sequence). This CDR3 has 13 amino acids. The CDR3 spells CSARQRVYNEQFF. The CDR3 DNA is TGCAGTGCTAGACAGCGGGTTTACAATGAGCAGTTCTTC.

This clonotype came up many times. The rearrangement uses TRBV20-1 and TRBJ2-1, with 12 nucleotides matching TRBD2. Germline V gene data show CDR1 as DFQATT and CDR2 as SNEGSKA (reference sequence). The length of the CDR3 is 14 residues. The trim removed 2 bases at V and 8 bases at J, leaving 4 bases unmatched. The CDR3 region has the DNA TGCAGTGCTAGATGGACTAGCGGGGCAGATGAGCAGTTCTTC. Protein: CSARWTSGADEQFF.

This clonotype was recorded at least ten times. The chain uses TRBV7-2 and TRBJ1-2; D remains unclear. The germline V and J ends were trimmed by 1 base and 1 base, with 7 bases remaining between them. The CDR3 extends over 14 amino acids. Germline lookup yields CDR1 SGHTA and CDR2 FQGNSA. CDR3 coding DNA: TGTGCCAGCAGCTTAGGAGGGTTTAACTATGGCTACACCTTC. Protein product: CASSLGGFNYGYTF.

This clonotype was observed many times. This chain links TRBV3-1 with TRBJ2-1; D may correspond to TRBD1 or TRBD2 (5 bases each). The ends were cut back, 4 bases at V and 6 bases at J, with 16 bases in the middle. This CDR3 region has 15 residues. Germline V lookup: CDR1 LGHDT, CDR2 YNNKEL (reference sequence). The CDR3 protein is CASSRGTGASNEQFF. The CDR3 nucleotides read TGTGCCAGCAGCCGTGGGACGGGTGCCTCCAATGAGCAGTTCTTC.

This clonotype was seen repeatedly, ten times or more. This chain uses TRBV19 with TRBJ2-3, with TRBD2 matching over 12 bases. Germline V lookup: CDR1 LNHDA, CDR2 SQIVND (reference sequence). V lost 10 bases and J lost 4; bases outside the gene matches: 9. The CDR3 runs 15 residues. This CDR3 reads CATRRPSGGADTQYF. The DNA for the CDR3 is TGTGCCACCCGAAGGCCTAGCGGGGGGGCAGATACGCAGTATTTT.

This clonotype was seen many times. This rearrangement joins TRBV7-9 to TRBJ1-2, with D unclear. Per the germline V gene, CDR1 is SEHNR and CDR2 is FQNEAQ (reference sequence). Trimming took off 5 bases at V and 6 bases at J, with 10 bases between the two ends. CDR3 length: 12 residues. CDR3 in amino acids: CASSPPVDGYTF. The DNA for the CDR3 is TGTGCCAGCAGCCCCCCCGTGGATGGCTACACCTTC.

This clonotype has ten or more counts. This chain joins TRBV7-2 and TRBJ1-5; TRBD1 might be the D (6 bases). V was shortened by 7 bases and J by 4 bases, with 23 bases between the two germline ends. This CDR3 is built from 17 residues. From germline, CDR1 is SGHTA and CDR2 FQGNSA. CDR3 nucleotides: TGTGCCAGCACCCTGGGCGAGGGGGGCCCTTTAAATCAGCCCCAGCATTTT. It yields the protein CASTLGEGGPLNQPQHF.